One and the same sample provided the 3 T cell receptor beta chains below, sequenced in a study of T cell responses to AZD1222 COVID-19 vaccine. Assay used: immunoSEQ multiplex PCR; TCRdb lists only in-frame clones, some missing. The table has some 170,000 clones, 90% to 95% seen once; the top ten hold about 0.9%. Here the sequenced sample was peripheral blood, taken on day 0 of AZD1222 vaccination. The receptors were gathered from an adult in good health.

The chain employs TRBV9 and TRBJ2-3, with D perhaps given as TRBD1 or TRBD2 (5 bases each). The ends were cut back, 6 bases at V and 3 bases at J, with 14 bases in the middle. The CDR3 is 14 residues long. Germline loops: CDR1 SGDLS, CDR2 YYNGEE. CDR3 coding DNA: TGTGCCAGCACTCGGGACGGATGGACAGATACGCAGTATTTT. Translated: CASTRDGWTDTQYF.

The chain couples TRBV2 to TRBJ2-5; 12 bases are shared with TRBD2. Per germline, CDR1 SNHLY and CDR2 FYNNEI. V trimming: 6 bases; J trimming: 2 bases; junction bases outside the gene matches: 10. This CDR3 is 17 amino acids long. CDR3: CASRGKLAGGPQETQYF. CDR3 nucleotide sequence: TGTGCCAGCAGAGGAAAACTAGCGGGGGGACCTCAAGAGACCCAGTACTTC.

V gene TRBV4-1 combines with J gene TRBJ1-6; D gene ambiguous. Germline V gene lookup returns CDR1 MGHRA and CDR2 YSYEKL. The CDR3 is 13 amino acids. V dropped 6 bases and J dropped 6 bases, with 9 bases sitting between them. CDR3 in amino acids: CASRTLGNSPLHF. CDR3 sequence (DNA): TGCGCCAGCAGGACCTTGGGTAATTCACCCCTCCACTTT.